This T cell receptor (beta chain) originates from a study of lung T cells in sarcoidosis with Löfgren's syndrome. Study-level background: CD4+ T cells build up in sarcoidosis bronchoalveolar lavage fluid. Overall study results and limits: Multiple Löfgren's syndrome patients reportedly shared TRAV12-1 and TRBV2 CDR3 motifs, suggesting public CD4+ TCRs.

One entry per CDR3 protein, called by TCRdb with MiXCR from the reads. Here the sample spans approximately 20,000 distinct CDR3 sequences, 20% to 25% being singletons. CDR1 is MDHEN, CDR2 SYDVKM, per germline. The CDR3 has 15 amino acids. The V end lost 6 bases, the J end lost 0 bases, and 14 bases lay between the germline ends. By frequency in the sample, this clonotype is medium-sized. What it binds is not known. Input material: CD4+ T cells from PBMCs. This chain links TRBV28 with TRBJ1-1; D not resolved. This TCR derives from a human donor with sarcoidosis (Löfgren's syndrome or another form), or a control subject (not recorded which). The CDR3: CASRVGRLMNTEAFF. DNA of the CDR3: TGTGCCAGCAGAGTAGGACGGCTCATGAACACTGAAGCTTTCTTT.